This T cell receptor beta chain derives from a study of T cell changes during pregnancy in multiple sclerosis. The CDR3 covers 14 residues. Germline V gene sequence: CDR1 SEHNR, CDR2 FQNEAQ (reference sequence). Trimming at V came to 4 bases and at J to 2 bases, leaving 4 bases not matched to a gene. TCRdb keeps only in-frame clones here, not all; method: immunoSEQ multiplex PCR. The sample yields about 64,000 clones, approximately 91% seen once. V is TRBV7-9 and J is TRBJ2-7; 8 bases agree with TRBD1. The TCR was taken from a female donor with multiple sclerosis, enrolled in a pregnancy study. The sequencing here drew on peripheral blood, taken in the second trimester of pregnancy. CDR3 nucleotide sequence: TGTGCCAGCAGCTCCAGACAGGGGACCTACGAGCAGTACTTC. Its protein is CASSSRQGTYEQYF.